This T cell receptor beta chain comes out of a study of blood T cell repertoires in COVID-19. Background on the study: Italy, Spain and the United States were the sources of the convalescent and acute COVID-19 samples. In each case, the material was cDNA or gDNA derived from T cells, B-cell-depleted T cells, or PBMCs.

Germline CDR1 LNHDA, CDR2 SQIVND (reference sequence). The V and J ends lost 4 bases and 8 bases respectively, with 8 bases between them. CDR3 length: 11 amino acids. Source study methods: Counts of nucleated cells, estimated from reference gene primer amplification, were obtained. TCRdb's table, derived via immunoSEQ multiplex PCR, lists solely in-frame clones and lacks some. The DNA gave D and trimming, while V, J and clone size come from that table. The table shows hundreds of thousands of clones, with around nine tenths occurring only once. The sample taken for sequencing was peripheral blood. The TCR sequence derives from a man aged 60-69 years who had recovered from COVID-19. V gene TRBV19 combines with J gene TRBJ1-2; D unresolved. CDR3 in DNA: TGTGCCAGTAGTAGGACGGGGGGCTACACCTTC. It specifies CASSRTGGYTF.